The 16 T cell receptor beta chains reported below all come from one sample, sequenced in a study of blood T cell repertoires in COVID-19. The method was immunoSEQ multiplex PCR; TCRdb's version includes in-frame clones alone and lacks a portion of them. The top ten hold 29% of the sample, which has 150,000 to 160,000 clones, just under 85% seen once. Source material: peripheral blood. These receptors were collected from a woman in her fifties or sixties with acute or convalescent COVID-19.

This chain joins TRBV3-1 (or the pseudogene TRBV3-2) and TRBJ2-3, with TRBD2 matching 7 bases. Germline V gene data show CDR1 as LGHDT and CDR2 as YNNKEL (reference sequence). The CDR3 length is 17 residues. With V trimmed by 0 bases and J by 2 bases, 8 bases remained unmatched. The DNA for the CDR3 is TGTGCCAGCAGCCAAGATCGGATTAGCGGGCCCACAGATACGCAGTATTTT. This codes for CASSQDRISGPTDTQYF.

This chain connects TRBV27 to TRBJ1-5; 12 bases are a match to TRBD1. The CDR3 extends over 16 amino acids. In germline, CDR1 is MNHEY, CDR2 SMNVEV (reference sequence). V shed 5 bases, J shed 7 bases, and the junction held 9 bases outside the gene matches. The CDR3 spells CASSARDRGRRQPQHF. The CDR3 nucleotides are TGTGCCAGCAGTGCCCGGGACAGGGGGCGTCGACAGCCCCAGCATTTT.

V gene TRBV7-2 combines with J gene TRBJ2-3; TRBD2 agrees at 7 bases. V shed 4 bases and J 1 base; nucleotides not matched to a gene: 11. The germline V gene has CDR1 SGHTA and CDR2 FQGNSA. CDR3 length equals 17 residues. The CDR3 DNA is TGTGCCAGCAGCTCGGACTGGGCTAGCGGACGCACAGATACGCAGTATTTT. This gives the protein CASSSDWASGRTDTQYF.

The CDR3 protein is CAISESSYSNQPQHF. The CDR3 coding sequence is TGTGCCATCAGTGAGTCCAGTTATAGCAATCAGCCCCAGCATTTT. V usage is TRBV10-3 and J usage is TRBJ1-5; D gene ambiguous. Trimming pared 0 bases from V and 0 bases from J, leaving 6 bases between. Germline CDR1 reads ENHRY; CDR2 reads SYGVKD. This CDR3 contains 15 residues.

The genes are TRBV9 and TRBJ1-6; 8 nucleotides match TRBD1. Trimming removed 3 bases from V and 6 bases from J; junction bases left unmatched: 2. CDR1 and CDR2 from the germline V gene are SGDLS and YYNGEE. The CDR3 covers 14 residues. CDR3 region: CASSGDRSNSPLHF. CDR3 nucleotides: TGTGCCAGCAGCGGGGACAGGTCTAATTCACCCCTCCACTTT.

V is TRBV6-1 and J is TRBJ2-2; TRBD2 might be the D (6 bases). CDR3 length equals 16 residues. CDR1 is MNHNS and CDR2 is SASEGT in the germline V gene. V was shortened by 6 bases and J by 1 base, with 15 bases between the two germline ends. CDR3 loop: CASREMGEVNTGELFF. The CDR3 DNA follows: TGTGCCAGCAGGGAAATGGGGGAGGTGAACACCGGGGAGCTGTTTTTT.

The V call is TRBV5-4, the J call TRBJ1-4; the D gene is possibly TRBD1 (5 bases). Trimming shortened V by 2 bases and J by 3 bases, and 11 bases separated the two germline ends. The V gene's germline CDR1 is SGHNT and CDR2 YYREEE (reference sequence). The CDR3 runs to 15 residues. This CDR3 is CASSFRGGANEKLFF. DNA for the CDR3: TGTGCCAGCAGCTTTAGGGGAGGGGCTAATGAAAAACTGTTTTTT.

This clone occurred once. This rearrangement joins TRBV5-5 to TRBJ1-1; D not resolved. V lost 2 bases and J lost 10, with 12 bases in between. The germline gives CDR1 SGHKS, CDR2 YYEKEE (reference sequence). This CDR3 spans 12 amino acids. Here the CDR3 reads CASSLGLGAAFF. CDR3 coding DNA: TGTGCCAGCAGCTTAGGACTGGGAGCAGCTTTCTTT. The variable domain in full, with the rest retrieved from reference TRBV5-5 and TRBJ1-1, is DAGVTQSPTHLIKTRGQQVTLRCSPISGHKSVSWYQQVLGQGPQFIFQYYEKEERGRGNFPDRFSARQFPNYSSELNVNALLLGDSALYLCASSLGLGAAFFGQGTRLTVV.

CDR3 protein: CASLRDSPYEQYV. In DNA, the CDR3 is TGTGCCAGCCTTAGGGACAGCCCCTACGAGCAGTACGTC. The chain uses TRBV6-1 and TRBJ2-7; 7 bases line up with TRBD1. This CDR3 has 13 residues. The germline CDR1 and CDR2 sequences are MNHNS and SASEGT. Trimming at V came to 8 bases and at J to 2 bases, leaving 6 bases not matched to a gene.

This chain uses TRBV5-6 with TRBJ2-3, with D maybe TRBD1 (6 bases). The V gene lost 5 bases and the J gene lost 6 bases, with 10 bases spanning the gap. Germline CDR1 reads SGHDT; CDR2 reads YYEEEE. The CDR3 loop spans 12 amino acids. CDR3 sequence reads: CASRLTGDTQYF. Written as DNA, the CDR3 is TGTGCCAGCAGACTTACAGGGGATACGCAGTATTTT.

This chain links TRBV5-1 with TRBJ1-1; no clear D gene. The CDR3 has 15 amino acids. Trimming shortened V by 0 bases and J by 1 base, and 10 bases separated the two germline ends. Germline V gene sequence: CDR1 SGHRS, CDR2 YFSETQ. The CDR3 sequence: CASSLASGSNTEAFF. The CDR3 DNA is TGCGCCAGCAGCTTGGCCTCAGGATCGAACACTGAAGCTTTCTTT. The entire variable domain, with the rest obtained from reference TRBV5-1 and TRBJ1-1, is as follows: KAGVTQTPRYLIKTRGQQVTLSCSPISGHRSVSWYQQTPGQGLQFLFEYFSETQRNKGNFPGRFSGRQFSNSRSEMNVSTLELGDSALYLCASSLASGSNTEAFFGQGTRLTVV.

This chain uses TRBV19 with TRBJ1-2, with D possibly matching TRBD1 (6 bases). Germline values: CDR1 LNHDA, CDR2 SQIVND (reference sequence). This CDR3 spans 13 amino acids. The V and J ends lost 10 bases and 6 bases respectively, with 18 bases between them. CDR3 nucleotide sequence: TGTGCCACCCGGACAGAAGAGTTCGATGGCTACACCTTC. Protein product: CATRTEEFDGYTF.

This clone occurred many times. CDR3 protein: CASSPMREAYNSPLHF. CDR3 nucleotide sequence: TGTGCCAGCAGCCCAATGAGGGAGGCCTATAATTCACCCCTCCACTTT. The chain is built from TRBV11-2 and TRBJ1-6; no reliable D call. Germline loops: CDR1 SGHAT, CDR2 FQNNGV. The V end was cut by 5 bases, the J end by 2 bases, with 13 bases between. This CDR3 has 16 amino acids.

The CDR3 here is CASRPGGDGYTF. In DNA form, the CDR3 reads TGTGCCAGCCGGCCCGGGGGGGATGGCTACACCTTC. The J gene is TRBJ1-2, the V gene TRBV6-6, with a possible D match to TRBD1 (5 bases). V lost 8 bases to trimming and J lost 6 bases, with 13 bases between them. The CDR3 contains 12 residues. Germline CDR1 is MNHNY and CDR2 is SVGAGI (reference sequence).

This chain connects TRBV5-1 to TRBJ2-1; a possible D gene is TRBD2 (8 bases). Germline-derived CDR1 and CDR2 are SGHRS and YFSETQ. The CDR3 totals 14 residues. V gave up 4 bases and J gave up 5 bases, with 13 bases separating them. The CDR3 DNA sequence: TGCGCCAGCAGCGCGGGGGGACAGAACAATGAGCAGTTCTTC. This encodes CASSAGGQNNEQFF.

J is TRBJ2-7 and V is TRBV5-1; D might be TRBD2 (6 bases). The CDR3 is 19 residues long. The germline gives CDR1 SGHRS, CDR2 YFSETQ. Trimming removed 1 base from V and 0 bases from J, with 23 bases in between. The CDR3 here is CASSLFLTGELGHSYEQYF. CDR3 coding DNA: TGCGCCAGCAGCTTGTTTTTGACGGGAGAGCTGGGGCACTCCTACGAGCAGTACTTC.